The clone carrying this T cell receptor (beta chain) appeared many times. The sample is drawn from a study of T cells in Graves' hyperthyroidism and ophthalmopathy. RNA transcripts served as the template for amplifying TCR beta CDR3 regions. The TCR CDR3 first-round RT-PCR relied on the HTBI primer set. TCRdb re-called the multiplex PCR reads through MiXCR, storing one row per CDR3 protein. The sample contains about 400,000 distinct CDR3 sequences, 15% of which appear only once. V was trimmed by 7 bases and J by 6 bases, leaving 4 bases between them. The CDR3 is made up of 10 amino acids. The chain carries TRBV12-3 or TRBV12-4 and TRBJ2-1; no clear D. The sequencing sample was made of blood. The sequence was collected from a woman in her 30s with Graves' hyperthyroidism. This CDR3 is CASTGNEQFF. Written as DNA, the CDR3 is TGTGCCAGCACAGGCAATGAGCAGTTCTTC.